One and the same sample provided the 6 T cell receptor beta chains below, sequenced in a study of blood T cells in healthy people across ages. A second PCR, run for about 7 to 11 cycles, used a sample-barcoded 5' primer plus a J-beta primer mix. TCRdb reprocessed the 5' RACE reads via MiXCR and lists one record per CDR3 protein. The sample shows approximately 1,000,000 distinct CDR3 sequences, more than 35% of them seen only once. The sample was blood. These receptors were taken from a woman aged 55-69 years in good health.

The chain is built from TRBV27 and TRBJ2-2; 7 bases agree with TRBD1. The germline V gene encodes CDR1 MNHEY and CDR2 SMNVEV (reference sequence). This CDR3 contains 19 residues. The J segment lost 1 base and the V segment lost 5 bases, leaving 16 bases of the junction unmatched. As DNA, the CDR3 is TGTGCCAGCAGTCAAACCTATGGAGCCGGGACAGTGAACACCGGGGAGCTGTTTTTT. It yields the protein CASSQTYGAGTVNTGELFF.

The rearrangement uses TRBV3-1 and TRBJ2-3, with 10 bases that match TRBD2. This CDR3 is built from 16 residues. CDR1 LGHDT and CDR2 YNNKEL come from the germline V gene (reference sequence). V lost 4 bases and J lost 2; bases outside the gene matches: 6. Here the CDR3 DNA reads TGTGCCAGCAGCCGTCTACTAGCGGGGCTCACAGATACGCAGTATTTT. Protein: CASSRLLAGLTDTQYF.

The V gene is TRBV5-1, the J gene TRBJ2-3; the match to TRBD2 covers 9 bases. This CDR3 spans 15 amino acids. From germline, CDR1 is SGHRS and CDR2 YFSETQ. Germline trimming cut 6 bases from V and 2 bases from J; bases unmatched to any gene: 7. CDR3 nucleotide sequence: TGCGCCAGCACGGTGGCTAGCGGGAACACAGATACGCAGTATTTT. The encoded protein is CASTVASGNTDTQYF.

This clonotype has just a few counts. The chain links TRBV20-1 to TRBJ2-5; TRBD2 matches 8 bases. V was pared by 2 bases and J by 11 bases, with 10 bases of the junction left unmatched. The CDR3 spans 13 residues. In germline, CDR1 is DFQATT, CDR2 SNEGSKA (reference sequence). The CDR3 reads CSARWGLVEEQYF. The CDR3 nucleotides are TGCAGTGCTAGATGGGGACTAGTGGAAGAGCAGTACTTC.

The chain joins TRBV20-1 to TRBJ2-5, with D tentatively TRBD1 (5 bases). The germline V gene has CDR1 DFQATT and CDR2 SNEGSKA (reference sequence). Trimming cost V 6 bases and J 1 base, with 9 bases left between them. The CDR3 totals 12 residues. CDR3 sequence: CSAGQVQETQYF. The CDR3 bases are TGCAGTGCGGGGCAGGTCCAAGAGACCCAGTACTTC.

The chain joins TRBV5-1 to TRBJ2-1; unclear D gene. The CDR3 has 12 amino acids. Germline V gene sequence: CDR1 SGHRS, CDR2 YFSETQ. V lost 4 bases, J lost 8 bases, and 10 bases lay in between. The CDR3 loop is CASSPAAYEQFF. CDR3 sequence (DNA): TGCGCCAGCAGCCCGGCCGCTTATGAGCAGTTCTTC.